This T cell receptor (beta chain) was obtained from a study of STAT5B mutations in CD4+ large granular lymphocyte leukemia. Trimming removed 0 bases at V and 2 bases at J, with 8 bases between. Germline V CDR1 and CDR2: SGHRS, YFSETQ. This CDR3 contains 15 residues. Assay: immunoSEQ multiplex PCR; the TCRdb copy retains only in-frame clones and omits some. Here the sample spans about 23,000 clones, roughly three quarters being singletons. The chain couples TRBV5-1 to TRBJ2-2, with D unresolved. This receptor was identified in a human donor in good health. Sequences were obtained from CD4+ T cells from blood buffy coats. Here the CDR3 DNA reads TGCGCCAGCAGCTTGGCCGTGGGTAACACCGGGGAGCTGTTTTTT. This sequence encodes CASSLAVGNTGELFF. The whole variable domain, filled in from reference TRBV5-1 and TRBJ2-2, reads KAGVTQTPRYLIKTRGQQVTLSCSPISGHRSVSWYQQTPGQGLQFLFEYFSETQRNKGNFPGRFSGRQFSNSRSEMNVSTLELGDSALYLCASSLAVGNTGELFFGEGSRLTVL.